This is a list of T cell receptor beta chains from one sample in a study of identifying expanded T cells in peripheral blood. Data came from immunoSEQ multiplex PCR; TCRdb stores just in-frame clones and leaves some out. Counted here are 75,000 to 95,000 clones, 80% to 90% occurring once; the ten biggest clones make up roughly 4.4%. Material for sequencing was blood. The receptor source for this set is a person between 18 and 70 years old in good health. Each CDR3 is given with its conserved first and last residue.

cdr3_aa	v_call	j_call
CASSLNRGGLYGYTF	TRBV4-1	TRBJ1-2
CASSSGGGSSTEAFF	TRBV13	TRBJ1-1
CASSVDTYEQYF	TRBV5-1	TRBJ2-7
CASSFNVNPDTQYF	TRBV7-3	TRBJ2-3
CALGRPTNEKLFF	TRBV30	TRBJ1-4
CASSRRQETESPLHF	TRBV6-6	TRBJ1-6
CASSMTSGYEQYF	TRBV6-1	TRBJ2-7
CAARPGQGSMAFF	TRBV6-5	TRBJ1-1
CASSQVWTGARSHSGANVLTF	TRBV4-1	TRBJ2-6
CASSRSGGKDTQYF	TRBV18	TRBJ2-3
CASTLGEHYGYTF	TRBV7-9	TRBJ1-2
CASSPRGSSYEQYF	TRBV5-4	TRBJ2-7
CASSSQGGGDGYTF	TRBV5-1	TRBJ1-2
CASSGATNEKLFF	TRBV6-1	TRBJ1-4
CASSLGQGLSYEQYF	TRBV5-6	TRBJ2-7
CASSEAVILNQPQHF	TRBV2	TRBJ1-5
CASSLPSSPLHF	TRBV27	TRBJ1-6
CASSLVAGFYNSPLHF	TRBV7-8	TRBJ1-6
CASSPKWGTDTQYF	TRBV7-2	TRBJ2-3
CASSQDRGAAEAFF	TRBV18	TRBJ1-1
CASSEAQVAGLTRTDTQYF	TRBV6-1	TRBJ2-3
CASSQGQPSSGNTIYF	TRBV4-1	TRBJ1-3
CASSLQPARQTQYF	TRBV5-8	TRBJ2-5
CASSQVKGYEQYF	TRBV4-1	TRBJ2-7
CAISDPGTVAYEQYF	TRBV10-3	TRBJ2-7
CASSLGGGLANYGYTF	TRBV7-2	TRBJ1-2
CASSPRFRSTNEKLFF	TRBV4-1	TRBJ1-4
CASGTGTGNEQFF	TRBV27	TRBJ2-1
CASSRTGPSSPLHF	TRBV6-5	TRBJ1-6
CATSRDRQYEQYF	TRBV15	TRBJ2-7
CASSLGQGVDTQYF	TRBV5-1	TRBJ2-3
CASSARANYGYTF	TRBV6-5	TRBJ1-2
CASSPRPDRRQETQYF	TRBV19	TRBJ2-5
CASSYSGQSYEQYF	TRBV6-5	TRBJ2-7
CASWSGELFF	TRBV6-5	TRBJ2-2
CAWSPTRPTNEKLFF	TRBV30	TRBJ1-4
CASSFVQGHSYNEQFF	TRBV28	TRBJ2-1
CASSLKTGGQVRSYEQYF	TRBV7-9	TRBJ2-7
CASSELGEETQYF	TRBV6-1	TRBJ2-5
CASSDAGGPDTQYF	TRBV5-1	TRBJ2-3
CASSQGASGNTIYF	TRBV4-3	TRBJ1-3